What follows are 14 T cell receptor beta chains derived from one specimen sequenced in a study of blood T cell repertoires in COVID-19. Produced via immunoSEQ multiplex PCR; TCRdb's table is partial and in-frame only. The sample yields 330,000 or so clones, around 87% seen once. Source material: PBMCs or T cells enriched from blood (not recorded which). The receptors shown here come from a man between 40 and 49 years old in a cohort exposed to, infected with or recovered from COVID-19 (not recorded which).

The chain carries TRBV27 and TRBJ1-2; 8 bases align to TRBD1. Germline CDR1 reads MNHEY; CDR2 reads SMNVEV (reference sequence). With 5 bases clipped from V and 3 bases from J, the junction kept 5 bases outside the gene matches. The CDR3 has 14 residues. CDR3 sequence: CASSPTDRDYGYTF. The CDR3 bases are TGTGCCAGCAGTCCCACGGACAGGGACTATGGCTACACCTTC.

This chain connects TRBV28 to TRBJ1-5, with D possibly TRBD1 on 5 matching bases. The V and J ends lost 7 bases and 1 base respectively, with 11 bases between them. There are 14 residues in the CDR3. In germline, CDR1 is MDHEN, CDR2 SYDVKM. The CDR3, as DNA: TGTGCCAGCAACTCGGAGGGGAGCAATCAGCCCCAGCATTTT. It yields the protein CASNSEGSNQPQHF.

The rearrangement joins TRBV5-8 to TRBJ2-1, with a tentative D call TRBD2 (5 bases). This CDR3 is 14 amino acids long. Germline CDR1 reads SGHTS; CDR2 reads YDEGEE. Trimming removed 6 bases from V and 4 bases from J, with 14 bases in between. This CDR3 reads CASKPGLKYNEQFF. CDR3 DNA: TGTGCCAGCAAACCAGGACTGAAATACAATGAGCAGTTCTTC. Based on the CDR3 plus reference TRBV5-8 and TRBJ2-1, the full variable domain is EAGVTQSPTHLIKTRGQQATLRCSPISGHTSVYWYQQALGLGLQFLLWYDEGEERNRGNFPPRFSGRQFPNYSSELNVNALELEDSALYLCASKPGLKYNEQFFGPGTRLTVL.

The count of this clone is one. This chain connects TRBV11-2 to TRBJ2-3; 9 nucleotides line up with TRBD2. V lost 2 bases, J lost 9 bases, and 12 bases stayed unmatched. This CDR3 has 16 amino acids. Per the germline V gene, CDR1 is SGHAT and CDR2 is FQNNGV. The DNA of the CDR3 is TGTGCCAGCAGCTTACCCAGATCACTAGCGGGTTTAACGCAGTATTTT. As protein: CASSLPRSLAGLTQYF.

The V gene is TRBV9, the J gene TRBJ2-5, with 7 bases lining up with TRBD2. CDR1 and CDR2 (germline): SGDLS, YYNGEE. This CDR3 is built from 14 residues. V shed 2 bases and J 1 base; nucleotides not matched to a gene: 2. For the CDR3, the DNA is TGTGCCAGCAGCGTGGGAGGGGTCCAAGAGACCCAGTACTTC. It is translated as CASSVGGVQETQYF.

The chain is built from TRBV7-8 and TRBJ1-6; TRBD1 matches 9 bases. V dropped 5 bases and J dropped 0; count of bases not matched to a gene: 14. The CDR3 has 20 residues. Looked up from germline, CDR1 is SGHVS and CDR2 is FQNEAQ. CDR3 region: CASSKFSEDRGSSYNSPLHF. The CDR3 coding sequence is TGTGCCAGCAGCAAATTCTCTGAGGACAGGGGCAGCTCCTATAATTCACCCCTCCACTTT.

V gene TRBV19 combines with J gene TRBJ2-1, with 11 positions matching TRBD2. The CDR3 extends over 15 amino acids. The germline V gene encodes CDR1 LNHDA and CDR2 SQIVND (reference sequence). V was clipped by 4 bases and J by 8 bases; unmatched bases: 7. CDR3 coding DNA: TGTGCCAGTAGTAGGTTGACTAGCGGGATAGATGAGCAGTTCTTC. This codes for CASSRLTSGIDEQFF.

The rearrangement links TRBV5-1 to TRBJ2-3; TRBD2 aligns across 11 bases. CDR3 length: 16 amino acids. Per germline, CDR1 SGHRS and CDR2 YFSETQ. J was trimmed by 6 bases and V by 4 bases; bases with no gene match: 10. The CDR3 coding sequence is TGCGCCAGCAGCCCCTACACTAGCGGGAGTCAGGATACGCAGTATTTT. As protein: CASSPYTSGSQDTQYF.

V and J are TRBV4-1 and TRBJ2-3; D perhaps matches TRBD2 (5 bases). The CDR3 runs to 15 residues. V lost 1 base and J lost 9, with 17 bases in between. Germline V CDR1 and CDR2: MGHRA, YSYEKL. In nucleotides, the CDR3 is TGCGCCAGCAGCCAAGGGCGGGCTCGTTCTTCAACGCAGTATTTT. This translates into CASSQGRARSSTQYF.

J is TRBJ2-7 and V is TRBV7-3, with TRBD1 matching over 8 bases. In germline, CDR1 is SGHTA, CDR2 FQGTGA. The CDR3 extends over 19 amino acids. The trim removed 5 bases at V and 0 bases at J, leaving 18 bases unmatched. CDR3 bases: TGTGCCAGCAGCACAAAGGGGTCGGGGACAGGTTCGAGCTCCTACGAGCAGTACTTC. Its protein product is CASSTKGSGTGSSSYEQYF. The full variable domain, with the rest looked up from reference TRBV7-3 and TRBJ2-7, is GAGVSQTPSNKVTEKGKYVELRCDPISGHTALYWYRQSLGQGPEFLIYFQGTGAADDSGLPNDRFFAVRPEGSVSTLKIQRTERGDSAVYLCASSTKGSGTGSSSYEQYFGPGTRLTVT.

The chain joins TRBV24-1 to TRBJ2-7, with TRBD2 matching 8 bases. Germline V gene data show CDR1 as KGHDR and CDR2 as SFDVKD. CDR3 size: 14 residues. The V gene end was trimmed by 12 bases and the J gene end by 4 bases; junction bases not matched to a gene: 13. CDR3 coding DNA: TGTGCCCCTTTTAGCGGGAAGGTCGATTACGAGCAGTACTTC. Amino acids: CAPFSGKVDYEQYF.

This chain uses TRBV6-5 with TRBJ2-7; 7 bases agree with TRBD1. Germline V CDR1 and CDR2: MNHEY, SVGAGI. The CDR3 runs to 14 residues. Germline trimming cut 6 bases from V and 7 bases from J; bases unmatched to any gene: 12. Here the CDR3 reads CASRQQGHMGEQYF. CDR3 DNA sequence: TGTGCCAGCAGGCAACAGGGGCACATGGGGGAGCAGTACTTC.

The CDR3, as DNA: TGTGCCTGGAGTGTAGGGACAGGGGGGGAGACCCAGTACTTC. As protein: CAWSVGTGGETQYF. The J gene is TRBJ2-5, the V gene TRBV30; 11 bases fit TRBD1. The CDR3 has 14 amino acids. Looked up from germline, CDR1 is GTSNPN and CDR2 is SVGIG (reference sequence). The V gene end was trimmed by 0 bases and the J gene end by 5 bases; junction bases not matched to a gene: 2.

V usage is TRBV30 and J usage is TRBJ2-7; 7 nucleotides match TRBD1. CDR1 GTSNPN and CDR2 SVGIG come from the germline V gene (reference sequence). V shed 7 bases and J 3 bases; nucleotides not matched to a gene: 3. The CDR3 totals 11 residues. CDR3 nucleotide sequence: TGTGCCTTCAGGGGGATCTACGAGCAGTACTTC. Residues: CAFRGIYEQYF. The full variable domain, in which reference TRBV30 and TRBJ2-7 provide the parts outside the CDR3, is SQTIHQWPATLVQPVGSPLSLECTVEGTSNPNLYWYRQAAGRGLQLLFYSVGIGQISSEVPQNLSASRPQDRQFILSSKKLLLSDSGFYLCAFRGIYEQYFGPGTRLTVT.